This T cell receptor beta chain appears in the sequencing data of a study of early T cells in non-severe SARS-CoV-2 infection. Study as a whole: Bulk RNA from unsorted whole blood was sequenced; chains were unpaired.

Unique molecular identifiers were added to individual cDNA molecules. TCRdb reprocessed the 5' RACE reads with MiXCR, giving one entry per CDR3 protein. Of about 83,000 distinct CDR3 sequences listed, 10% are singletons. Notes on the study in general: Using VDJdb, the matching emphasized anti-spike CD8 responses while missing private and CD4 specificities.

This clonotype was seen a few times. Antigen specificity is unknown. CDR3 length equals 16 residues. Trimming removed 2 bases from V and 5 bases from J; junction bases left unmatched: 12. CDR1 and CDR2 (germline): SNHLY, FYNNEI. The origin of this receptor is an adult who was a healthcare worker with PCR-confirmed SARS-CoV-2 infection or an uninfected control (not recorded which). Sequenced material: whole blood, taken at baseline. The chain recombines TRBV2 with TRBJ2-7; 7 bases are a match to TRBD2. As DNA, the CDR3 is TGTGCCAGCAGTGAATTTAAGGGCGGGAGCAGGAACGAGCAGTACTTC. This codes for CASSEFKGGSRNEQYF.